These 7 T cell receptor beta chains were all obtained from the same sample, sequenced in a study of shared clonotypes between healthy human individuals. TCRdb keeps only in-frame clones here, not all; method: immunoSEQ multiplex PCR. The sample holds over 400,000 clones, 81% seen once. What was sequenced was PBMCs. These receptors all stem from a woman between 40 and 55 years old in good health. Some clones in this sample may be carry-over from other donors' samples.

This clone was found a few times. The chain recombines TRBV30 with TRBJ1-1; no clear D gene. Germline assignment: CDR1 GTSNPN and CDR2 SVGIG (reference sequence). Trimming cost V 0 bases and J 7 bases, with 6 bases left between them. This CDR3 region has 11 residues. CDR3 loop: CAWSVEGEAFF. The CDR3 DNA sequence: TGTGCCTGGAGTGTAGAGGGTGAAGCTTTCTTT.

The rearrangement uses TRBV9 and TRBJ1-1, with TRBD1 as a possible D gene (6 bases). This CDR3 is built from 15 residues. Germline CDR1 SGDLS, CDR2 YYNGEE. V dropped 3 bases and J dropped 0 bases, with 12 bases sitting between them. The CDR3 region is CASSARTALNTEAFF. Written as DNA, the CDR3 is TGTGCCAGCAGCGCCCGGACAGCCTTGAACACTGAAGCTTTCTTT.

This chain joins TRBV9 and TRBJ1-5; D not resolved. V was clipped by 5 bases and J by 3 bases, with 15 bases between them. From germline, CDR1 is SGDLS and CDR2 YYNGEE. The length of the CDR3 is 15 residues. CDR3: CASRDEVVYNQPQHF. The DNA of the CDR3 is TGTGCCAGCAGGGATGAAGTCGTCTACAATCAGCCCCAGCATTTT. Using reference TRBV9 and TRBJ1-5 for the parts outside the CDR3, the full variable domain is DSGVTQTPKHLITATGQRVTLRCSPRSGDLSVYWYQQSLDQGLQFLIQYYNGEERAKGNILERFSAQQFPDLHSELNLSSLELGDSALYFCASRDEVVYNQPQHFGDGTRLSIL.

This clone occurred once. In the same sample, other DNA sequences code for this CDR3. The rearrangement uses TRBV30 and TRBJ1-2, with D uncertain. CDR1 and CDR2 (germline): GTSNPN, SVGIG (reference sequence). Trimming shortened V by 1 base and J by 1 base, and 4 bases separated the two germline ends. This CDR3 comprises 12 residues. The CDR3 coding sequence is TGTGCCTGGAGTGGGGTTAACTATGGCTACACCTTC. Translated: CAWSGVNYGYTF. Based on the CDR3 plus reference TRBV30 and TRBJ1-2, the full variable domain is SQTIHQWPATLVQPVGSPLSLECTVEGTSNPNLYWYRQAAGRGLQLLFYSVGIGQISSEVPQNLSASRPQDRQFILSSKKLLLSDSGFYLCAWSGVNYGYTFGSGTRLTVV.

This clone was counted a single time. A far more abundant clone sits one base away, making this likely a read error. Other DNA sequences in this specimen translate into the identical CDR3. The chain uses TRBV27 and TRBJ2-7; 9 bases match TRBD2. Germline V lookup: CDR1 MNHEY, CDR2 SMNVEV (reference sequence). This CDR3 spans 15 amino acids. The CDR3 spells CASILGSGSSYEQYF. The CDR3 DNA is TGTGCCAGCATATTGGGTAGCGGGAGCTCCTACGAGCAGTATTTC.

The DNA of the CDR3 is TGTGCCAGCAGCAGGACCGGGACAGTAGATCAGCCCCAGCATTTT. Its translation: CASSRTGTVDQPQHF. The chain combines TRBV11-2 with TRBJ1-5; the match to TRBD1 covers 7 bases. The V gene end was trimmed by 5 bases and the J gene end by 5 bases; junction bases not matched to a gene: 9. CDR1 is SGHAT, CDR2 FQNNGV, per germline. The CDR3 contains 15 residues.

The rearrangement joins TRBV5-1 to TRBJ2-1, with TRBD2 as a possible D gene (6 bases). The CDR3 is 15 amino acids. In germline, CDR1 is SGHRS, CDR2 YFSETQ. Trimming stripped 3 bases from V and 10 bases from J, with 20 bases between. CDR3 sequence (DNA): TGCGCCAGCAGCTGGACCGGGACTCTCCTCCGGGAGCAGTTCTTC. It codes for CASSWTGTLLREQFF.